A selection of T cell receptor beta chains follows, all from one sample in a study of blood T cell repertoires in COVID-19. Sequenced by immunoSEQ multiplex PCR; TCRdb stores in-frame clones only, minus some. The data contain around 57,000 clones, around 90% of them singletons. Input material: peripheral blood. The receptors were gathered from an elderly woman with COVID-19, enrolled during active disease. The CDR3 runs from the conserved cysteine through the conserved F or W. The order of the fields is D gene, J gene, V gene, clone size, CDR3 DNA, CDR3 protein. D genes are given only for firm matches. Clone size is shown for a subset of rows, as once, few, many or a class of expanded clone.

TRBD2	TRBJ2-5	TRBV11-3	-	TGTGCCAGCAGCCGGACTAGCGGGGCAGAGACCCAGTACTTC	CASSRTSGAETQYF
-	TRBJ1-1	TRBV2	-	TGTGCCAGCCGTGGACAGCCGAACACTGAAGCTTTCTTT	CASRGQPNTEAFF
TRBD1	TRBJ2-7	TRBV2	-	TGTGCCAGCAGTCACTCAGGGGGCGAGCAGTACTTC	CASSHSGGEQYF
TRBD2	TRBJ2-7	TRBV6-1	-	TGTGCCAGCAGTCCGACTAGCGGGGGGGCGTTGGAGCAGTACTTC	CASSPTSGGALEQYF
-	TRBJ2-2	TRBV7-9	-	TGTGCCAGCAGCTTAGTAGGAGGGAACACCGGGGAGCTGTTTTTT	CASSLVGGNTGELFF
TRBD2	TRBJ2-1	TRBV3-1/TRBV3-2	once	TGTGCCAGCAGCCCGACTAGCGGGGGCTTCGCGGAGCAGTTCTTC	CASSPTSGGFAEQFF
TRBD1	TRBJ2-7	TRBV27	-	TGTGCCAGCAGTTTAAGACAGGGGGGCGGGCAGTACTTC	CASSLRQGGGQYF
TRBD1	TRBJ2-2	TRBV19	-	TGTGCCAGTAGTACGGGACAGATTTTGGACACCGGGGAGCTGTTTTTT	CASSTGQILDTGELFF
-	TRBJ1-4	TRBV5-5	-	TGTGCCAGCAGCTTGTTGAAGGCAGGGCCAAGTCCTGAAAAACTGTTTTTT	CASSLLKAGPSPEKLFF
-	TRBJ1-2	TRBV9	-	TGTGCCAGCAGCGCTGGACCCGGTGGGAGGGACTATGGCTACACCTTC	CASSAGPGGRDYGYTF
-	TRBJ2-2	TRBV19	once	TGTGCCAGTAGTGCTATTAACACCGGGGAGCTGTTTTTT	CASSAINTGELFF
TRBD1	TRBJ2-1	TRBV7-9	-	TGTGCCAGCAGCTTTCGGGACAGTCTTTACAATGAGCAGTTCTTC	CASSFRDSLYNEQFF
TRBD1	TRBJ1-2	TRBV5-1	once	TGCGCCAGCAGCCCCGGACAGGTTAGCGATGGCTACACCTTC	CASSPGQVSDGYTF
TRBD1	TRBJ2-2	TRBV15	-	TGTGCCACCAGCAAAAGACAGGGGTCCACCGGGGAGCTGTTTTTT	CATSKRQGSTGELFF
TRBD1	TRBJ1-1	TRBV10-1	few	TGCGCCAGCAGCCAGGGGGTTGGGTCTGAAGCTTTCTTT	CASSQGVGSEAFF
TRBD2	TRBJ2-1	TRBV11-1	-	TGTGCCAGCATATCCGCGGGACTAGCGGGGGGTGAGCAGTTCTTC	CASISAGLAGGEQFF
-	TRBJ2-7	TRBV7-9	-	TGTGCCAGCAGCACCTGGGCGGGGGCTGCCTACGAGCAGTACTTC	CASSTWAGAAYEQYF
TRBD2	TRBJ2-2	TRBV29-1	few	TGCAGCGTTGTGGAGGGTACGGGACTAGGTTTGTCCGGGGAGCTGTTTTTT	CSVVEGTGLGLSGELFF
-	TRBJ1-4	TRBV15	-	TGTGCCACCAGCATAAGGGGAACTAATGAAAAACTGTTTTTT	CATSIRGTNEKLFF
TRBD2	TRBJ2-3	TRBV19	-	TGTGCCAGTACCCCGGGACTAGCGGGCACAGATACGCAGTATTTT	CASTPGLAGTDTQYF
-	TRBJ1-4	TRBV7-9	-	TGTGCCAGCAGCTTGTTTACGGTTACCAATGAAAAACTGTTTTTT	CASSLFTVTNEKLFF
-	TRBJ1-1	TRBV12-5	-	TGTGCTAGTGGCCCAAACAGGAAGGCTGAAGCTTTCTTT	CASGPNRKAEAFF
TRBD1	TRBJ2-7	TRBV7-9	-	TGTGCCAGCAGCCCGCCGGGACAGGGCCCTGCCTACGAGCAGTACTTC	CASSPPGQGPAYEQYF
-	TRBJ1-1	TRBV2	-	TGTGCCAGCCGAGGGAGGGGAACGAACACTGAAGCTTTCTTT	CASRGRGTNTEAFF
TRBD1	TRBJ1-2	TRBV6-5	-	TGTGCCAGCAGCCAGAGGACAGGGGGCGATTATGGCTACACCTTC	CASSQRTGGDYGYTF
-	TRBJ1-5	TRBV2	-	TGTGCCAGCGGAGGGGGAGGGACTCCTCCTAATCAGCCCCAGCATTTT	CASGGGGTPPNQPQHF
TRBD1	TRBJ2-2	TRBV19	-	TGTGCCAGTAAGACAGGGGGTCAAACCGGGGAGCTGTTTTTT	CASKTGGQTGELFF
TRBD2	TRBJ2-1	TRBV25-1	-	TGTGCCAGCAGTCATAGCGGGGGGGCCTGGTATGAGCAGTTCTTC	CASSHSGGAWYEQFF
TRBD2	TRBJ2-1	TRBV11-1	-	TGTGCCAGCAGCCCACCCCCGGGGGGTTTACAAGAGCAGTTCTTC	CASSPPPGGLQEQFF
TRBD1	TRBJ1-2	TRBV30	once	TGTGCCTGGAGTACAGGGGGCGCAGATGGCTACACCTTC	CAWSTGGADGYTF
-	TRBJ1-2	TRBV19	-	TGTGCCAGTAGTATGGTTAGGGGTAATGGCTACACCTTC	CASSMVRGNGYTF
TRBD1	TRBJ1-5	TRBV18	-	TGTGCCAGCTCCCCCGACAGGGGCCAGCCCCAGCATTTT	CASSPDRGQPQHF
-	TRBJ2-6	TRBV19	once	TGTGCCAGTAACCGCGGGGTGGGGAGAACTGGGGCCAACGTCCTGACTTTC	CASNRGVGRTGANVLTF
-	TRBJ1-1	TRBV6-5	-	TGTGCCAGCAGTACCCCAGGGGTTACTGAAGCTTTCTTT	CASSTPGVTEAFF
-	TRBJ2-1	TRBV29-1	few	TGCAGCGTTGAAGTTGCCCTGGGAGATGAGCAGTTCTTC	CSVEVALGDEQFF
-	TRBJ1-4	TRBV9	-	TGTGCCAGCAGCGAAACCCTGGGGCAGAATGAAAAACTGTTTTTT	CASSETLGQNEKLFF
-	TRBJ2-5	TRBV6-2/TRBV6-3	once	TGTGCCAGCAGTACCATTCTGGAGGAGACCCAGTACTTC	CASSTILEETQYF